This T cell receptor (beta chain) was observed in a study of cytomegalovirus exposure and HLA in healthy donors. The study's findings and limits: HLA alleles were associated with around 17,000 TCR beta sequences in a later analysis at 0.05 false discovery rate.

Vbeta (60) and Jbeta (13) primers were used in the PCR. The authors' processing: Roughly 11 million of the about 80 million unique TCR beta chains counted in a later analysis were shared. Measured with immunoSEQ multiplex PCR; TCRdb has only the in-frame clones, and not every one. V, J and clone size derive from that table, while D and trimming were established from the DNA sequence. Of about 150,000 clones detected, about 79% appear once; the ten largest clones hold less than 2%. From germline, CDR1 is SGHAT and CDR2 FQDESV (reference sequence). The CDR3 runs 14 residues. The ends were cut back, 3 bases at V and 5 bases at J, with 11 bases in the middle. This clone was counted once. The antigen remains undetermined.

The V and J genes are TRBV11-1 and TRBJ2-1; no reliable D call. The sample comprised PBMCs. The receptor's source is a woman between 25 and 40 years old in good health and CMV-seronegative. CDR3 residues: CASSFEAIHNEQFF. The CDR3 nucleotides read TGTGCCAGCAGCTTCGAGGCGATTCACAATGAGCAGTTCTTC.